The entry that follows covers one T cell receptor beta chain sequence. Its antigen is unknown. The sample is drawn from a study of T cell responses to AZD1222 COVID-19 vaccine. Study observations and caveats: With two AZD1222 doses given, Spike-specific TCR breadth and depth both rose. Among vaccine-associated CD4 TCRs, coverage spanned spike, with dominance at 160-218 and 743-854. Baseline antibody screening turned up just 6 or 7 seropositive AZD1222 recipients.

Germline assignment: CDR1 KGHDR and CDR2 SFDVKD. The CDR3 loop spans 13 amino acids. Trimming removed 7 bases from V and 5 bases from J; junction bases left unmatched: 6. Measured with immunoSEQ multiplex PCR; TCRdb has only the in-frame clones, and not every one. The sample has over 80,000 clones, roughly 90% seen once. The clonotype comes from an adult who received the AZD1222 COVID-19 vaccine. The source was peripheral blood, collected 28 days after the second AZD1222 dose. V gene TRBV24-1 combines with J gene TRBJ2-7; 8 bases fit TRBD1. For the CDR3, the DNA is TGTGCCACCAGCCCCTTGGACAGGGACGAGCAGTACTTC. Amino acid sequence: CATSPLDRDEQYF.